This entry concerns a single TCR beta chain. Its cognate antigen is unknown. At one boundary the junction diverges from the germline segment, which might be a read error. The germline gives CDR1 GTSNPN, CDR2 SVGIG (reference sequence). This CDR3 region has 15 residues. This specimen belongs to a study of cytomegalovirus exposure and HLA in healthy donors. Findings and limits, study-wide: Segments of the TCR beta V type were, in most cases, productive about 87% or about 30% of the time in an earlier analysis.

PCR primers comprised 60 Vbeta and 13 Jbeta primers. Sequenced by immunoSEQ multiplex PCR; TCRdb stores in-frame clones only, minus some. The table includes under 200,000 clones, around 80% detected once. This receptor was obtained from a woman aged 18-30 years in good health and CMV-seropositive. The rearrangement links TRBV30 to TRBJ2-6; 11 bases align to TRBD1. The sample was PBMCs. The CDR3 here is CAWAEGTGGANGLTF. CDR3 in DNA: TGTGCCTGGGCAGAAGGGACAGGGGGGGCCAACGGCCTGACTTTC.